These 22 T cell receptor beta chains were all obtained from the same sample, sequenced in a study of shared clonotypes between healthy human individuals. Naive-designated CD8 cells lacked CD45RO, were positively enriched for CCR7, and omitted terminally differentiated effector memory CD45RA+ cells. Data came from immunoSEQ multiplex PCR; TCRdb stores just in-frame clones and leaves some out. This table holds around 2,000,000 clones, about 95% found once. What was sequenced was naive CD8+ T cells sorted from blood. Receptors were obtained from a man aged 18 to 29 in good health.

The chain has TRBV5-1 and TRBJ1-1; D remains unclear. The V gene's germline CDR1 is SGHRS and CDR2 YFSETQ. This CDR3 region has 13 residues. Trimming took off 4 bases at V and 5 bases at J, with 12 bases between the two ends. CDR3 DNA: TGCGCCAGCAGCCCCCCGACGGGGACTGAAGCTTTCTTT. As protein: CASSPPTGTEAFF. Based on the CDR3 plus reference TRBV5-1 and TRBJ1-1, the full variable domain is KAGVTQTPRYLIKTRGQQVTLSCSPISGHRSVSWYQQTPGQGLQFLFEYFSETQRNKGNFPGRFSGRQFSNSRSEMNVSTLELGDSALYLCASSPPTGTEAFFGQGTRLTVV.

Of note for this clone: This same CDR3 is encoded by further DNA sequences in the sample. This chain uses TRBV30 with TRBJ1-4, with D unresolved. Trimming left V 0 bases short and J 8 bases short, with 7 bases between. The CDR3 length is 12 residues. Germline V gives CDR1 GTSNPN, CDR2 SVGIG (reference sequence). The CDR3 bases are TGTGCCTGGAGTGTACTTGGGGAAAAACTGTTTTTT. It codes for CAWSVLGEKLFF.

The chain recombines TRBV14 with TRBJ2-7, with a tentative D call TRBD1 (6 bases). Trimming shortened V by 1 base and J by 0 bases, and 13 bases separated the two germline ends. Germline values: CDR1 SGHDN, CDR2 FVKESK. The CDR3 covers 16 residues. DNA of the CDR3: TGTGCCAGCAGCCAAGGTTGGGACATCTACTCCTACGAGCAGTACTTC. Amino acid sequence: CASSQGWDIYSYEQYF.

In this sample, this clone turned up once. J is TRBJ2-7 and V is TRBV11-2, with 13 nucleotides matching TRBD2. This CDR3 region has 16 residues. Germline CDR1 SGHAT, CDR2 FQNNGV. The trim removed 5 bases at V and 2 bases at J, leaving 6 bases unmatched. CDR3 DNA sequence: TGTGCCAGCAGCCAGTCGGGACTAGCGGGAACCTACGAGCAGTACTTC. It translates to CASSQSGLAGTYEQYF.

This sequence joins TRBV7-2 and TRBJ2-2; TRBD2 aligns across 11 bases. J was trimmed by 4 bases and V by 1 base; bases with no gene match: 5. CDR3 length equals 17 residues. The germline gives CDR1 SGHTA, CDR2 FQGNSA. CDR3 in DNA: TGTGCCAGCAGCTTAGTTCTAGCGGGAGGACGCACCGGGGAGCTGTTTTTT. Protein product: CASSLVLAGGRTGELFF.

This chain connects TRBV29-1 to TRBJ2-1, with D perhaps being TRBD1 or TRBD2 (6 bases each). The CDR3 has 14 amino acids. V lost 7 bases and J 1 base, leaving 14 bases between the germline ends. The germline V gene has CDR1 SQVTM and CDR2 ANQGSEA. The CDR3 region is CSGTASVSYNEQFF. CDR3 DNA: TGCAGCGGGACAGCTAGCGTTTCCTACAATGAGCAGTTCTTC.

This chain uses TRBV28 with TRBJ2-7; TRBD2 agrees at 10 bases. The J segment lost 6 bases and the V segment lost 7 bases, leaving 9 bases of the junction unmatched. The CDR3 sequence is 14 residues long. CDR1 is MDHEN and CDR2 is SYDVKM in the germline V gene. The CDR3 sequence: CASTQSGGAGEQYF. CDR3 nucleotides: TGTGCCAGCACTCAAAGCGGGGGGGCTGGCGAGCAGTACTTC. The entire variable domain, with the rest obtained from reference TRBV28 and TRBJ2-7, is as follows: DVKVTQSSRYLVKRTGEKVFLECVQDMDHENMFWYRQDPGLGLRLIYFSYDVKMKEKGDIPEGYSVSREKKERFSLILESASTNQTSMYLCASTQSGGAGEQYFGPGTRLTVT.

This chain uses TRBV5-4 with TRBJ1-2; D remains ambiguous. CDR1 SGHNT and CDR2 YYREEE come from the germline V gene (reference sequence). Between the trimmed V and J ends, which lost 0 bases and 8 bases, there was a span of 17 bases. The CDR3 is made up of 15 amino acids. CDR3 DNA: TGTGCCAGCAGCTTGGGCCACGAGAAGTTGAGGGGCTACACCTTC. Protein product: CASSLGHEKLRGYTF. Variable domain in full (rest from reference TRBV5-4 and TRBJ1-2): ETGVTQSPTHLIKTRGQQVTLRCSSQSGHNTVSWYQQALGQGPQFIFQYYREEENGRGNFPPRFSGLQFPNYSSELNVNALELDDSALYLCASSLGHEKLRGYTFGSGTRLTVV.

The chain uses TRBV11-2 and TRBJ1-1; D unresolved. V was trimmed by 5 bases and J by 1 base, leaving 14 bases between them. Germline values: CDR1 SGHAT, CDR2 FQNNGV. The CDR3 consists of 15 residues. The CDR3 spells CASSPAPTGNTEAFF. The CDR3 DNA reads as TGTGCCAGCAGCCCGGCACCGACGGGGAACACTGAAGCTTTCTTT.

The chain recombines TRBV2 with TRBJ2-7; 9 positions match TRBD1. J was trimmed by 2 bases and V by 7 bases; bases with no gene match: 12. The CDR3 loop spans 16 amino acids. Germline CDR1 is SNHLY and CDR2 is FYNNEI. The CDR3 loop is CASMESVDRGAYEQYF. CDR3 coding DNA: TGTGCCAGCATGGAGAGCGTGGACAGGGGTGCCTACGAGCAGTACTTC.

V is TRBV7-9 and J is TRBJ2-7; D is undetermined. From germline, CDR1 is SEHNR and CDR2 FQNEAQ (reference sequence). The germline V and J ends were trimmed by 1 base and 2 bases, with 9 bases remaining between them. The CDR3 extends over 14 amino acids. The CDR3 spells CASSLVHSPYEQYF. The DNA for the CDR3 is TGTGCCAGCAGCTTAGTTCATAGTCCCTACGAGCAGTACTTC.

The CDR3 spells CASSLELAIYNEQFF. CDR3 DNA sequence: TGTGCCAGCAGCTTAGAACTAGCGATTTACAATGAGCAGTTCTTC. This chain joins TRBV7-9 and TRBJ2-1; 7 nucleotides agree with TRBD2. Losses at the gene ends were 1 base for V and 4 bases for J; bases not matched to a gene: 4. CDR3 length: 15 amino acids. CDR1 is SEHNR and CDR2 is FQNEAQ in the germline V gene (reference sequence).

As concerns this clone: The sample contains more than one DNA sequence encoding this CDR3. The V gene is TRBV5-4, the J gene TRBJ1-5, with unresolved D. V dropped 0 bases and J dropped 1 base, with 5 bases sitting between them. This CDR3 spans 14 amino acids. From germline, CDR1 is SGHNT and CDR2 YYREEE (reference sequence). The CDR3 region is CASSLAGSNQPQHF. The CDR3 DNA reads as TGTGCCAGCAGCTTGGCTGGGAGCAATCAGCCCCAGCATTTT.

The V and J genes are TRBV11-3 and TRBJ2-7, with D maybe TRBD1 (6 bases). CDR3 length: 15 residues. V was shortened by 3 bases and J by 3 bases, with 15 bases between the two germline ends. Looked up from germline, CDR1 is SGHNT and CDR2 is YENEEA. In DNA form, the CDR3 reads TGTGCCAGCAGCTTCAGGGGTGCCAACTTCTACGAGCAGTACTTC. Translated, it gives CASSFRGANFYEQYF.

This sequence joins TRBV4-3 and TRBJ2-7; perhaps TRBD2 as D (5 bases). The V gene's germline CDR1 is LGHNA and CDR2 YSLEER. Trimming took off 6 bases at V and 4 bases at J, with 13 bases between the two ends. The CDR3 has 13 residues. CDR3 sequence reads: CASSSDEGYEQYF. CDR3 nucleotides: TGCGCCAGCAGTAGTGACGAGGGTTACGAGCAGTACTTC.

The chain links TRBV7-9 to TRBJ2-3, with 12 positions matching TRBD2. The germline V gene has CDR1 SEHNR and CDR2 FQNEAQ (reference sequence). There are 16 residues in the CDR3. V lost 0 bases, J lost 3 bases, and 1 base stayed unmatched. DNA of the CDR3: TGTGCCAGCAGCTTAGCGACTAGCGGGAGAACAGATACGCAGTATTTT. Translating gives CASSLATSGRTDTQYF. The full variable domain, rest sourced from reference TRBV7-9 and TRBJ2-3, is DTGVSQNPRHKITKRGQNVTFRCDPISEHNRLYWYRQTLGQGPEFLTYFQNEAQLEKSRLLSDRFSAERPKGSFSTLEIQRTEQGDSAMYLCASSLATSGRTDTQYFGPGTRLTVL.

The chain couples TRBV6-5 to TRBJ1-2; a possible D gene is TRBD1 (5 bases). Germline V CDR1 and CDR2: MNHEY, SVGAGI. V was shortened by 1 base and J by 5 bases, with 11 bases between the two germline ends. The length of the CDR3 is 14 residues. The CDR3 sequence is CASSYFRDGYGYTF. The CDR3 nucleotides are TGTGCCAGCAGTTACTTCCGGGACGGATATGGCTACACCTTC.

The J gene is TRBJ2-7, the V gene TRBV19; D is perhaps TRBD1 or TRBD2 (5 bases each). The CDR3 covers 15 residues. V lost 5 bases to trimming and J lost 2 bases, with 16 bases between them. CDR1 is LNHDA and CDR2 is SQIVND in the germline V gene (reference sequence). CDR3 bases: TGTGCCAGTAGTCCTCAGGGAGCCGGGGCCTACGAGCAGTACTTC. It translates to CASSPQGAGAYEQYF.

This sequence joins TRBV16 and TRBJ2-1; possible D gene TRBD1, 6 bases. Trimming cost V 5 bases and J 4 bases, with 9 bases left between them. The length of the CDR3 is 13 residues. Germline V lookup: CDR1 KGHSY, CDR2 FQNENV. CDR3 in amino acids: CASSRTAYNEQFF. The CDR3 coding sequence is TGTGCCAGCAGCAGGACAGCGTACAATGAGCAGTTCTTC.

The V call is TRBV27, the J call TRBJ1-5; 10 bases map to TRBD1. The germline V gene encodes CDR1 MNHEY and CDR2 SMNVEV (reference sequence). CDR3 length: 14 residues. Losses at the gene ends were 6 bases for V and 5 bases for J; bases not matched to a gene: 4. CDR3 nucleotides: TGTGCCAGCAGATCGACAGGGGGCGATCAGCCCCAGCATTTT. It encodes CASRSTGGDQPQHF.

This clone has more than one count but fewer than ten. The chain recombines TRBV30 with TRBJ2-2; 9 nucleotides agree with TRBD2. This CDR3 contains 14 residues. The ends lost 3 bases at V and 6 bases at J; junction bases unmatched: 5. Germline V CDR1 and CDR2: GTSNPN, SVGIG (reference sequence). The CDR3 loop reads CAWSGGGAAGELFF. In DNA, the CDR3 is TGTGCCTGGAGCGGCGGGGGGGCGGCCGGGGAGCTGTTTTTT. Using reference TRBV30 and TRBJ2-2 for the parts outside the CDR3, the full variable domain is SQTIHQWPATLVQPVGSPLSLECTVEGTSNPNLYWYRQAAGRGLQLLFYSVGIGQISSEVPQNLSASRPQDRQFILSSKKLLLSDSGFYLCAWSGGGAAGELFFGEGSRLTVL.

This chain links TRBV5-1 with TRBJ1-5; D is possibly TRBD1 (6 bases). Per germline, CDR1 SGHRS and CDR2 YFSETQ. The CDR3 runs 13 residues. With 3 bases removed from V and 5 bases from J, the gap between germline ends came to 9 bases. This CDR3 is CASSSAGDQPQHF. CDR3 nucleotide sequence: TGCGCCAGCAGCTCGGCAGGGGATCAGCCCCAGCATTTT.